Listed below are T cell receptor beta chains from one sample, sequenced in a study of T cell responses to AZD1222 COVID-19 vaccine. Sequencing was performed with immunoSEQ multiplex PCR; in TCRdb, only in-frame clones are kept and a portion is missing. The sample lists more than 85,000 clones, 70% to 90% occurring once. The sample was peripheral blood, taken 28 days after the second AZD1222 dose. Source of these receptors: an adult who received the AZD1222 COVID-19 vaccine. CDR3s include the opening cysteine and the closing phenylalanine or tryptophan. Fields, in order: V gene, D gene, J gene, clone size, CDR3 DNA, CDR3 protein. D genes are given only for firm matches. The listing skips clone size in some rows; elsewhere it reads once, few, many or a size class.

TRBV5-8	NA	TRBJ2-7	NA	TGTGCCAGCAGCCTCTACTACGAGCAGTACTTC	CASSLYYEQYF
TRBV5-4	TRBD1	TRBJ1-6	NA	TGTGCCAGCAGCTATGGACAGGCCAGTAATTCACCCCTCCACTTT	CASSYGQASNSPLHF
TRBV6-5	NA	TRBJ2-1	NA	TGTGCCAGCATAGAAAACAATGAGCAGTTCTTC	CASIENNEQFF
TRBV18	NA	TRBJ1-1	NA	TGTGCCAGCTCCCAAGGACAGAACACTGAAGCTTTCTTT	CASSQGQNTEAFF
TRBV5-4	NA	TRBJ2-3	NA	TGTGCCAGCAGCTTGATGGGGACAGATACGCAGTATTTT	CASSLMGTDTQYF
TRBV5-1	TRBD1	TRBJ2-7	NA	TGCGCCAGCAGCTTACCCGGGACAGGGGGCTACGAGCAGTACTTC	CASSLPGTGGYEQYF
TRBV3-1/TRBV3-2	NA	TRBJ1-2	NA	TGTGCCAGCAGCCTTCTTGGCGGGGGCGCATCTGGCTACACCTTC	CASSLLGGGASGYTF
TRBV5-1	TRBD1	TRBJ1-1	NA	TGCGCCAGCAGCTTGGGACAGGGAAGATTAGCTTTCTTT	CASSLGQGRLAFF
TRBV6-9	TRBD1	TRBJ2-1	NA	TGTGCCGACATCCGGGACAGGGGGCGCCTTGAGCAGTTCTTC	CADIRDRGRLEQFF
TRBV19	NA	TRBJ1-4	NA	TGTGCCACCGCGATAGGAGGACTCGAAAAACTGTTTTTT	CATAIGGLEKLFF
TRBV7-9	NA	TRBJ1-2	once	TGTGCCAGCAGCCCAAGTCGGGACTTCTATGGCTACACCTTC	CASSPSRDFYGYTF
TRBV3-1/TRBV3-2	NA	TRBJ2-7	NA	TGTGCCAGCAGCCAAGGCTCGGTGGTTCCCAACGAGCAGTACTTC	CASSQGSVVPNEQYF
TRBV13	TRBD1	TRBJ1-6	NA	TGTGCCAGCAGCCCCATCCGGGACAGGGGTTTTCTAGTTAATTCACCCCTCCACTTT	CASSPIRDRGFLVNSPLHF
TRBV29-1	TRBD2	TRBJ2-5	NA	TGCAGCGTAGAGCGGGAGGGCGATGAGACCCAGTACTTC	CSVEREGDETQYF
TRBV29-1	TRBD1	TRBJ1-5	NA	TGCAGCGCAGGACAGGGGCGTCAGCCCCAGCATTTT	CSAGQGRQPQHF
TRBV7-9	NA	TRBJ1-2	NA	TGTGCCAGCAGCTTCGGGGGGCGTTATGGCTACACCTTC	CASSFGGRYGYTF
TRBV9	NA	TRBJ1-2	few	TGTGCCAGCAGCGCAGACGGTCTTGGGGGGAACTATGGCTACACCTTC	CASSADGLGGNYGYTF
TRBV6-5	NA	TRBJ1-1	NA	TGTGCCAGCAGTTACCGCCAGGGTTACACTGAAGCTTTCTTT	CASSYRQGYTEAFF
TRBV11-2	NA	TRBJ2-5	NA	TGTGCCAGCAGCCAGGGAGTCCAAGAGACCCAGTACTTC	CASSQGVQETQYF
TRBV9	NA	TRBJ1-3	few	TGTGCCAGCAGCACGCAGAGCGTTCCTGGAAACACCATATATTTT	CASSTQSVPGNTIYF
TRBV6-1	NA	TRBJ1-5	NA	TGTGCCAGCAGTGAAGCCGTTGGAGGCAGCTATAGCAATCAGCCCCAGCATTTT	CASSEAVGGSYSNQPQHF
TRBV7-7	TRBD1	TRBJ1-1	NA	TGTGCTAGCAGCTTAGACAGGGGAACTGAAGCTTTCTTT	CASSLDRGTEAFF
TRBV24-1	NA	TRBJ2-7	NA	TGTGCCACCAGTGATGGAAGGGAGAAGCAGTACTTC	CATSDGREKQYF
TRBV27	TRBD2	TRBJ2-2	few	TGTGCCAGCAGTGGGGGTAGCGGGATAGGCACCGGGGAGCTGTTTTTT	CASSGGSGIGTGELFF
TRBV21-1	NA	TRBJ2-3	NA	TGTGCCAGCAGCACCAGCCGACTAGCGGGGGACACAGATACGCAGTATTTT	CASSTSRLAGDTDTQYF
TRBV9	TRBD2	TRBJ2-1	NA	TGTGCCAGCAGCGTAGGTAGCGGGAGGACAAATGAGCAGTTCTTC	CASSVGSGRTNEQFF
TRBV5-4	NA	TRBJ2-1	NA	TGTGCCAGCAGCTCCACCTATGAGCAGTTCTTC	CASSSTYEQFF
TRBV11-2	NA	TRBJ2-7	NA	TGTGCCAGCAGCTTAGAGTCTCAGGCATACTACGAGCAGTACTTC	CASSLESQAYYEQYF
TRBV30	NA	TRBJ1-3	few	TGTGCCTCCCGAACCCCAGGAAACACCATATATTTT	CASRTPGNTIYF